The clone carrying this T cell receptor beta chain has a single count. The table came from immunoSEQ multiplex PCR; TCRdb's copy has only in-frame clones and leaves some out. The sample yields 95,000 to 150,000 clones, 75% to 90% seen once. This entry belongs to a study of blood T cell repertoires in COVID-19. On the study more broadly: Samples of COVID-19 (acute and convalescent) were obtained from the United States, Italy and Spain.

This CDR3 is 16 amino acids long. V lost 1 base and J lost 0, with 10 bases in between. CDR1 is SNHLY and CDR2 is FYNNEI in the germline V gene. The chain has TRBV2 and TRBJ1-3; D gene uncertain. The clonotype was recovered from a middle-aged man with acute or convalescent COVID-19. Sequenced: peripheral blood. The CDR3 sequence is CASSEGRVLSGNTIYF. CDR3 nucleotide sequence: TGTGCCAGCAGTGAAGGGCGGGTACTCTCTGGAAACACCATATATTTT.